A selection of T cell receptor beta chains follows, all from one sample in a study of shared clonotypes between healthy human individuals. Some clones are missing from TCRdb's copy, which holds only in-frame ones; the method was immunoSEQ multiplex PCR. The data hold under 2.5 million clones, with less than 95% observed a single time. Sequencing used naive CD4+ T cells from PBMCs. The receptor source for this set is a young man in good health. Some clones in this sample may be carry-over from other donors' samples. Both conserved end residues are part of each CDR3. A D gene is named only where the DNA matches it firmly. Clone size appears in some rows only: once, few, many, or a class for an expanded clone.

.	TRBV7-3	.	TRBJ2-1	CASSSRGSSYNEQFF	TGTGCCAGCAGCTCCAGAGGGAGTTCCTACAATGAGCAGTTCTTC
once	TRBV6-6	.	TRBJ1-2	CASSYLDGGYTF	TGTGCCAGCAGTTACTTGGACGGCGGCTACACCTTC
.	TRBV4-1	.	TRBJ1-1	CASSQDNPSYTEAFF	TGCGCCAGCAGCCAAGATAATCCCAGTTACACTGAAGCTTTCTTT
.	TRBV9	TRBD1	TRBJ1-4	CASSARGGRGATNEKLFF	TGTGCCAGCAGCGCACGTGGGGGCAGGGGGGCAACTAATGAAAAACTGTTTTTT
.	TRBV19	TRBD2	TRBJ2-7	CASKETSDILYEQYF	TGTGCCAGTAAGGAGACTAGCGATATTCTCTACGAGCAGTACTTC
.	TRBV7-2	.	TRBJ2-2	CASSLQYTGELFF	TGTGCCAGCAGCCTTCAGTACACCGGGGAGCTGTTTTTT
.	TRBV6-5	TRBD2	TRBJ2-7	CASREGLADSYEQYF	TGTGCCAGCAGGGAGGGACTAGCGGACTCCTACGAGCAGTACTTC
.	TRBV7-8	TRBD1	TRBJ2-7	CASSPGTGTIHEQYF	TGTGCCAGCAGCCCCGGGACAGGGACCATCCACGAGCAGTACTTC
few	TRBV4-1	.	TRBJ1-5	CASSQVGGNQPQHF	TGCGCCAGCAGCCAAGTAGGGGGCAATCAGCCCCAGCATTTT
.	TRBV28	.	TRBJ1-2	CASWGGGDGYTF	TGTGCCAGCTGGGGTGGTGGGGACGGCTACACCTTC
.	TRBV10-3	TRBD2	TRBJ2-5	CAFSPSGSVETQYF	TGTGCCTTTTCTCCTAGCGGGAGTGTGGAGACCCAGTACTTC
.	TRBV5-4	.	TRBJ2-6	CASKAGANVLTF	TGTGCCAGCAAGGCTGGGGCCAACGTCCTGACTTTC
.	TRBV5-1	.	TRBJ2-6	CASSLASSVLTF	TGCGCCAGCAGCTTGGCCTCTAGTGTCCTGACTTTC
.	TRBV28	.	TRBJ1-2	CASSPTSGGYTF	TGTGCCAGCAGTCCCACCAGTGGGGGCTACACCTTC
.	TRBV11-2	TRBD2	TRBJ2-7	CASTKGLGFYEQYF	TGTGCCAGCACCAAGGGACTAGGGTTCTACGAGCAGTACTTC
.	TRBV28	TRBD1	TRBJ1-6	CASSSGTGHGPLHF	TGTGCCAGCAGTTCCGGGACAGGTCATGGGCCCCTCCACTTT
.	TRBV15	.	TRBJ2-7	CATRGPGSEQYF	TGTGCCACCAGGGGCCCGGGGTCCGAGCAGTACTTC
.	TRBV20-1	.	TRBJ1-1	CSARYLAEAFF	TGCAGTGCTAGGTATCTGGCTGAAGCTTTCTTT
few	TRBV18	.	TRBJ2-4	CASSPGSGDIQYF	TGTGCCAGCTCACCAGGATCCGGGGACATTCAGTACTTC
.	TRBV5-1	TRBD1	TRBJ2-7	CASSSYLSTGVGYEQYF	TGCGCCAGCAGCTCATACCTAAGTACAGGGGTTGGCTACGAGCAGTACTTC
.	TRBV18	.	TRBJ1-3	CASSLTTGMENTIYF	TGTGCCAGCTCCCTTACCACAGGGATGGAAAACACCATATATTTT
.	TRBV6-1	.	TRBJ1-2	CASSGGAGYGYTF	TGTGCCAGCAGTGGGGGGGCAGGGTATGGCTACACCTTC
.	TRBV9	.	TRBJ2-5	CASSVTGEGETQYF	TGTGCCAGCAGCGTAACCGGTGAGGGCGAGACCCAGTACTTC
.	TRBV2	TRBD2	TRBJ2-7	CASSGSTSGRWYEQYF	TGTGCCAGCAGTGGGTCCACTAGCGGGAGGTGGTACGAGCAGTACTTC
.	TRBV6-1	.	TRBJ2-4	CASSEENIQYF	TGTGCCAGCAGTGAAGAAAACATTCAGTACTTC
.	TRBV10-2	.	TRBJ2-5	CASGGWGSGYQETQYF	TGCGCCAGCGGGGGGTGGGGTAGCGGTTACCAAGAGACCCAGTACTTC
.	TRBV5-1	.	TRBJ1-1	CASSLAGGLGTEAFF	TGCGCCAGCAGCTTGGCTGGGGGGCTGGGGACTGAAGCTTTCTTT
.	TRBV6-1	TRBD1	TRBJ1-4	CASRSGGLGEKLFF	TGTGCCAGCAGGTCAGGGGGATTGGGTGAAAAACTGTTTTTT
.	TRBV5-8	.	TRBJ2-3	CASSFRPTSTDTQYF	TGTGCCAGCAGCTTTCGGCCGACTAGCACAGATACGCAGTATTTT
.	TRBV4-1	TRBD2	TRBJ2-1	CASSLSGSSYNEQFF	TGCGCCAGCAGTCTGAGCGGGAGTTCCTACAATGAGCAGTTCTTC
.	TRBV7-2	.	TRBJ1-1	CASSLEALGMEAFF	TGTGCCAGCAGCTTAGAGGCGCTGGGGATGGAAGCTTTCTTT
.	TRBV5-4	.	TRBJ2-1	CASSPGTHEQFF	TGTGCCAGCAGCCCCGGGACGCATGAGCAGTTCTTC
.	TRBV5-1	.	TRBJ1-1	CASRISFRGMNTEAFF	TGCGCCAGCAGAATTTCTTTCAGGGGCATGAACACTGAAGCTTTCTTT
.	TRBV7-3	TRBD2	TRBJ2-1	CASSFGGRFDEQFF	TGTGCCAGCAGCTTTGGCGGGAGATTCGATGAGCAGTTCTTC
.	TRBV6-5	TRBD1	TRBJ2-5	CASRRTGQETQYF	TGTGCCAGCAGACGGACAGGGCAAGAGACCCAGTACTTC
.	TRBV21-1	.	TRBJ1-1	CASSQNQDRDSLMNTEAFF	TGTGCCAGCAGCCAGAATCAGGACAGGGACTCTCTTATGAACACTGAAGCTTTCTTT
.	TRBV6-1	.	TRBJ2-5	CASRLPGGETQYF	TGTGCCAGCAGGCTCCCCGGGGGAGAGACCCAGTACTTC
.	TRBV7-9	.	TRBJ2-7	CASSPRTDPEQYF	TGTGCCAGCAGCCCCCGGACCGACCCCGAGCAGTACTTC
.	TRBV5-1	.	TRBJ2-5	CASSRWGQETQYF	TGCGCCAGCAGCCGATGGGGCCAAGAGACCCAGTACTTC
.	TRBV5-1	TRBD2	TRBJ2-3	CASSRLAGGGTDTQYF	TGCGCCAGCAGCCGACTAGCGGGAGGGGGCACAGATACGCAGTATTTT
.	TRBV9	TRBD2	TRBJ2-1	CASSVGVAGVREQFF	TGTGCCAGCAGCGTAGGGGTAGCGGGAGTTCGAGAGCAGTTCTTC
.	TRBV11-2	.	TRBJ2-2	CASSPLTGITGELFF	TGTGCCAGCAGCCCCTTGACGGGGATCACCGGGGAGCTGTTTTTT
.	TRBV28	TRBD2	TRBJ2-7	CASTGTSGTGEQYF	TGTGCCAGCACCGGGACTAGCGGGACGGGCGAGCAGTACTTC
.	TRBV27	.	TRBJ1-2	CASRAGNYGYTF	TGTGCCAGCAGGGCAGGAAACTATGGCTACACCTTC
.	TRBV13	.	TRBJ2-7	CASSFRPPGVEQYF	TGTGCCAGCAGCTTCCGGCCTCCTGGGGTCGAGCAGTACTTC
few	TRBV9	TRBD1	TRBJ1-2	CASSVGQGNYGYTF	TGTGCCAGCAGCGTAGGACAGGGGAACTATGGCTACACCTTC
.	TRBV5-8	.	TRBJ1-3	CASSSPWDTISGNTIYF	TGTGCCAGCAGCTCACCTTGGGACACCATCTCTGGAAACACCATATATTTT
.	TRBV25-1	TRBD2	TRBJ2-1	CASNGWTSGYNEQFF	TGTGCCAGCAATGGTTGGACTAGCGGATACAATGAGCAGTTCTTC
.	TRBV21-1	.	TRBJ2-1	CASSKRGTGWASVNEQFF	TGTGCCAGCAGCAAAAGGGGGACCGGCTGGGCTTCCGTCAATGAGCAGTTCTTC
.	TRBV6-1	.	TRBJ1-2	CASSDVGQYGYTF	TGTGCCAGCAGTGACGTCGGACAGTATGGCTACACCTTC
.	TRBV5-8	TRBD2	TRBJ2-1	CASSLRGGLANEQFF	TGTGCCAGCAGCTTGCGGGGAGGGCTGGCCAATGAGCAGTTCTTC
.	TRBV9	.	TRBJ2-2	CASSFTPNTGELFF	TGTGCCAGCAGCTTTACCCCGAACACCGGGGAGCTGTTTTTT
.	TRBV2	.	TRBJ2-1	CASNVETGYNEQFF	TGTGCCAGCAACGTCGAGACAGGCTACAATGAGCAGTTCTTC
.	TRBV28	TRBD2	TRBJ2-1	CASSHGTSGTIDNEQFF	TGTGCCAGCAGTCACGGGACTAGCGGGACCATTGACAATGAGCAGTTCTTC
.	TRBV5-1	.	TRBJ1-1	CASSLGGDNTEAFF	TGCGCCAGCAGCTTGGGAGGGGATAACACTGAAGCTTTCTTT
.	TRBV5-6	TRBD1	TRBJ2-5	CASSLEGQVVWETQYF	TGTGCCAGCAGCTTGGAGGGACAGGTGGTTTGGGAGACCCAGTACTTC
.	TRBV18	TRBD2	TRBJ2-7	CASSPGLANEQYF	TGTGCCAGCTCACCGGGACTAGCCAACGAGCAGTACTTC